This T cell receptor beta chain derives from a study of control samples from healthy donors and cancer patients. The ends lost 6 bases at V and 6 bases at J; junction bases unmatched: 9. The CDR3 spans 15 residues. The germline gives CDR1 LGHDT, CDR2 YNNKEL (reference sequence). Here immunoSEQ multiplex PCR was the method, and the copy in TCRdb shows in-frame clones only, minus some. The sample contains some 64,000 clones, around 87% of which appear only once. The clonotype originates from a woman aged 50 to 60 with head and neck cancer. The genes are TRBV3-1 (or the pseudogene TRBV3-2) and TRBJ2-1, with 9 bases fitting TRBD1. The sequenced material came from PBMCs. CDR3 nucleotide sequence: TGTGCCAGCAGTAGTACCGGGACAGGGACCAATGAGCAGTTCTTC. Protein product: CASSSTGTGTNEQFF.